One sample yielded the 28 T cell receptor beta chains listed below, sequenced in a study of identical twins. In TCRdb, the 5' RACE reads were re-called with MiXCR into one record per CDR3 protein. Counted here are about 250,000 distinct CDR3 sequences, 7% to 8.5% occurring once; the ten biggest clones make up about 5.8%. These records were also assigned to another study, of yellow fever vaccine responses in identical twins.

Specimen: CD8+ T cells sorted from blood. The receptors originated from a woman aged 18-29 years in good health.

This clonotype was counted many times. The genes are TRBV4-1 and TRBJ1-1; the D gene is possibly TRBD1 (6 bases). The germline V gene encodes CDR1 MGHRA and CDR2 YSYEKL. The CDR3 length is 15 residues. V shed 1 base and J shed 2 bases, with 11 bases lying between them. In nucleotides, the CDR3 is TGCGCCAGCAGCCAAGTTGGGGGGCCAAACACTGAAGCTTTCTTT. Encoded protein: CASSQVGGPNTEAFF.

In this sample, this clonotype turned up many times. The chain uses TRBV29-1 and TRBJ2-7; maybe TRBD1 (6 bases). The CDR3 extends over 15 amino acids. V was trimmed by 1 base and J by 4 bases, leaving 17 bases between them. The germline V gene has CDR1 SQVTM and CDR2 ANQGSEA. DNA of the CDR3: TGCAGCGTTGAAGGGTTGGTTGGCAGGGGATACGAGCAGTACTTC. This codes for CSVEGLVGRGYEQYF.

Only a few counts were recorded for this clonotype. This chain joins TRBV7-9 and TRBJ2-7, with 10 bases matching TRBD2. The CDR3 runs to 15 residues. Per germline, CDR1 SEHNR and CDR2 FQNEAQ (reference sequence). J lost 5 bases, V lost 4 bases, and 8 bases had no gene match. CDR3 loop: CASSSRAGGSDEQYF. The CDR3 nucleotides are TGTGCCAGCAGCTCCCGAGCGGGAGGGTCAGACGAGCAGTACTTC.

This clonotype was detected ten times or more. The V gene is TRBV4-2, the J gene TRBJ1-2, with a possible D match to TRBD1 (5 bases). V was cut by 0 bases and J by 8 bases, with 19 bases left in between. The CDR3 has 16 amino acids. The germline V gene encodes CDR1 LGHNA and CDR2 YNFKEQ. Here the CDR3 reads CASSQDVAGLRRGYTF. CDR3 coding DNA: TGTGCCAGCAGCCAAGATGTGGCAGGGTTGCGTCGAGGCTACACCTTC.

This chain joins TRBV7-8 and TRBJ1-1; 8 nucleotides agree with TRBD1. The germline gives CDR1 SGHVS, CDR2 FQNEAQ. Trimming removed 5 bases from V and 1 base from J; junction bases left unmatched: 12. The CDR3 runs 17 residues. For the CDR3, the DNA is TGTGCCAGCAGCCCACCCGGACAGGGAACAGGGAACACTGAAGCTTTCTTT. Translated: CASSPPGQGTGNTEAFF.

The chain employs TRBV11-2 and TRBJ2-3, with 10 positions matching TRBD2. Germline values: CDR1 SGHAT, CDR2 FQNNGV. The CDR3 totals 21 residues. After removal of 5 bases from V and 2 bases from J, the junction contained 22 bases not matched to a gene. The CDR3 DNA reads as TGTGCCAGCAGCAAAAAATGGGACTTATCCCCGCTAGCGGGAGCCACAGATACGCAGTATTTT. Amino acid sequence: CASSKKWDLSPLAGATDTQYF.

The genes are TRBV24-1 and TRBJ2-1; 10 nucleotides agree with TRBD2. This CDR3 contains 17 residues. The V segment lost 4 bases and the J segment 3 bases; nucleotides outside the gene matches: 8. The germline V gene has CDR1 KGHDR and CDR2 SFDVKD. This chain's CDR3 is CATSDDLAGEGYNEQFF. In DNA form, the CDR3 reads TGTGCCACCAGTGACGATCTAGCGGGAGAGGGCTACAATGAGCAGTTCTTC.

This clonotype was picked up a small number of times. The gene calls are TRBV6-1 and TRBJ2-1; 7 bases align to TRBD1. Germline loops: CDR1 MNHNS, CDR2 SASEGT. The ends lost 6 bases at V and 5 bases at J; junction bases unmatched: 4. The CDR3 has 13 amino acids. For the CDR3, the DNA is TGTGCCAGCAGCAACGGACAGGACAATGAGCAGTTCTTC. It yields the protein CASSNGQDNEQFF.

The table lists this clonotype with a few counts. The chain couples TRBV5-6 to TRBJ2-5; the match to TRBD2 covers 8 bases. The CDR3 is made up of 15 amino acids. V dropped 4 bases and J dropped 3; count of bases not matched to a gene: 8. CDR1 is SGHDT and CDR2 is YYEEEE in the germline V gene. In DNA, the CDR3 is TGTGCCAGCAGCCCGGGAGGGGGGTTGGAAGAGACCCAGTACTTC. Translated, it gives CASSPGGGLEETQYF.

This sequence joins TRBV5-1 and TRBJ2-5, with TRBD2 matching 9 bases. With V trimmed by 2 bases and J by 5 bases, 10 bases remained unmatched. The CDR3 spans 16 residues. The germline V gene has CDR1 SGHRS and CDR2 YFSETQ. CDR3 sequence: CASSFSGRGVEETQYF. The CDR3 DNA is TGCGCCAGCAGCTTTAGCGGGAGAGGAGTGGAGGAGACCCAGTACTTC.

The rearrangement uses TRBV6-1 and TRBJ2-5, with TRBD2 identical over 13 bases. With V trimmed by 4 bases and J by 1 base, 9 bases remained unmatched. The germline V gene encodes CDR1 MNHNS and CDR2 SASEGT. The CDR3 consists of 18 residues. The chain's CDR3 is CASSGGDGLAGAQETQYF. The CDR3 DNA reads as TGTGCCAGCAGTGGGGGAGACGGACTAGCGGGGGCCCAAGAGACCCAGTACTTC.

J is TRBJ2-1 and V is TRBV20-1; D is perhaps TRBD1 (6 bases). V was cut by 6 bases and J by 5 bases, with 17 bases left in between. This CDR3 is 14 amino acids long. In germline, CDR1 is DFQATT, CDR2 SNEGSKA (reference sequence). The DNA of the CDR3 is TGCAGTGCCCGATCGTTGGGGACAAACAATGAGCAGTTCTTC. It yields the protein CSARSLGTNNEQFF.

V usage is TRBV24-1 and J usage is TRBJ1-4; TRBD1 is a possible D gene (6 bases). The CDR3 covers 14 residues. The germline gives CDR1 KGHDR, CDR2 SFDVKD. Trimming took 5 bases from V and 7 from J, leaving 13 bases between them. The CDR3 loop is CATSASGAGEKLFF. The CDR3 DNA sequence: TGTGCCACCAGTGCTTCAGGGGCCGGTGAAAAACTGTTTTTT.

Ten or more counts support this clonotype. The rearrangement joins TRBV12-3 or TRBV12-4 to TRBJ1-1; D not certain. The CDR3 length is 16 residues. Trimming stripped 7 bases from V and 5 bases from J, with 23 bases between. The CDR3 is CASTPRELSSITEAFF. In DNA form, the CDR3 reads TGTGCCAGCACCCCCCGAGAATTAAGCTCCATTACTGAAGCTTTCTTT.

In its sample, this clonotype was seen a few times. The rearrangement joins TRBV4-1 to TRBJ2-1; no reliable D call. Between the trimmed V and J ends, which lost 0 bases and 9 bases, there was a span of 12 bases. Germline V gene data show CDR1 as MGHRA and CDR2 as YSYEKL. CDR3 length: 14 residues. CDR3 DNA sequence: TGCGCCAGCAGCCAAGATTCCCGGGCAACTGAGCAGTTCTTC. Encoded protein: CASSQDSRATEQFF.

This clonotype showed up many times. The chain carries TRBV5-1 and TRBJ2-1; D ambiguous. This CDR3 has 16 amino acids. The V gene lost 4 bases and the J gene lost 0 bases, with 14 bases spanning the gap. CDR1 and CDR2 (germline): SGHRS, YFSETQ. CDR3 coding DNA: TGCGCCAGCAGCCGCCGAGGTGTCAGCTCCTACAATGAGCAGTTCTTC. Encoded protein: CASSRRGVSSYNEQFF.

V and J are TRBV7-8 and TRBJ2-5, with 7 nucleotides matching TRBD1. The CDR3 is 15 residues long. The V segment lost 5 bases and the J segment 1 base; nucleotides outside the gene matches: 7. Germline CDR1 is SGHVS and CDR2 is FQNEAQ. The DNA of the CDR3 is TGTGCCAGCAGCAGAAGCTCAGGGGGCCAAGAGACCCAGTACTTC. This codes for CASSRSSGGQETQYF.

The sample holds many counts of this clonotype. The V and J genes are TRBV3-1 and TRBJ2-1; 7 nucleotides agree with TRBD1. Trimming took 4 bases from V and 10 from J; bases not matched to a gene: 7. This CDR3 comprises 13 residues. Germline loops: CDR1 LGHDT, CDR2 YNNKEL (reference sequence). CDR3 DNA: TGTGCCAGCAGCCCGCAGGGGGAAGGGGAGCAGTTCTTC. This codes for CASSPQGEGEQFF.

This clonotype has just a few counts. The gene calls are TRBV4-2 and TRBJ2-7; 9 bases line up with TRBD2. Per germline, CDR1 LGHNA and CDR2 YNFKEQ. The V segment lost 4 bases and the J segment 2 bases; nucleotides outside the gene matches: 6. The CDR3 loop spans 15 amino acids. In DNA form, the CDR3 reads TGTGCCAGCAGCCCAGGACTAGCGACAACCTACGAGCAGTACTTC. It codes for CASSPGLATTYEQYF.

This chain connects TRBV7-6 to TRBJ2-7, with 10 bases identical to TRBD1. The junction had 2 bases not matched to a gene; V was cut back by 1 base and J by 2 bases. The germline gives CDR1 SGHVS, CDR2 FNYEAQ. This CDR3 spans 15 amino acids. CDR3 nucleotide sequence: TGTGCCAGCAGCTTAGAGGGGACAGGGGCCTACGAGCAGTACTTC. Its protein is CASSLEGTGAYEQYF.

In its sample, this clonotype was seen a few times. The CDR3 protein is CSVPRSAGVSVNEQFF. The DNA of the CDR3 is TGCAGCGTTCCCCGCTCGGCGGGGGTATCGGTAAATGAGCAGTTCTTC. The chain recombines TRBV29-1 with TRBJ2-1; 7 nucleotides agree with TRBD2. This CDR3 comprises 16 residues. V was pared by 5 bases and J by 7 bases, with 17 bases of the junction left unmatched. Germline V gene lookup returns CDR1 SQVTM and CDR2 ANQGSEA.

The CDR3 sequence: CASSYSRGGDEQFF. DNA for the CDR3: TGTGCCAGCAGTTACTCGAGGGGCGGAGATGAGCAGTTCTTC. The chain recombines TRBV6-5 with TRBJ2-1; D may be TRBD1 or TRBD2 (5 bases each). The V end was cut by 0 bases, the J end by 8 bases, with 11 bases between. Per the germline V gene, CDR1 is MNHEY and CDR2 is SVGAGI. The CDR3 loop spans 14 amino acids.

CDR3 loop: CASSLGTGAQETQYF. The CDR3 region has the DNA TGTGCCAGCAGTTTAGGGACAGGGGCTCAAGAGACCCAGTACTTC. The chain combines TRBV28 with TRBJ2-5; 10 positions agree with TRBD1. The CDR3 spans 15 residues. Losses at the gene ends were 2 bases for V and 2 bases for J; bases not matched to a gene: 2. CDR1 is MDHEN and CDR2 is SYDVKM in the germline V gene. Based on the CDR3 plus reference TRBV28 and TRBJ2-5, the full variable domain is DVKVTQSSRYLVKRTGEKVFLECVQDMDHENMFWYRQDPGLGLRLIYFSYDVKMKEKGDIPEGYSVSREKKERFSLILESASTNQTSMYLCASSLGTGAQETQYFGPGTRLLVL.

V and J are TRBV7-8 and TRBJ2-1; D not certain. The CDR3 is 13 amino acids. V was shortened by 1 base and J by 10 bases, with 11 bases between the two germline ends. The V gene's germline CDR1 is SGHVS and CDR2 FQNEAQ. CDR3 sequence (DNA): TGTGCCAGCAGCTTAGGATATGGAGCCGAGCAGTTCTTC. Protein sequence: CASSLGYGAEQFF.

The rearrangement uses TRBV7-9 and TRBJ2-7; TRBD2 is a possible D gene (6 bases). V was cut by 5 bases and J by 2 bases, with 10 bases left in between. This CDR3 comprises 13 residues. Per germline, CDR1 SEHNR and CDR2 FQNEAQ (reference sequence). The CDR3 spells CASSRDSAYEQYF. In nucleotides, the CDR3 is TGTGCCAGCAGCCGGGACTCAGCCTACGAGCAGTACTTC.

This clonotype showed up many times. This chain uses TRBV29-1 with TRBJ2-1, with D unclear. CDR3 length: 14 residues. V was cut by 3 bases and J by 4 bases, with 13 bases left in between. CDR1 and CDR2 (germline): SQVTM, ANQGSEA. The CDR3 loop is CSVDGLPAYNEQFF. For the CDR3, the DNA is TGCAGCGTTGATGGTCTTCCCGCTTACAATGAGCAGTTCTTC.

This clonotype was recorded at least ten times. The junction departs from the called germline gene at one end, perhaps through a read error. The CDR3 reads CASSLPGRYTSPLHF. Here the CDR3 DNA reads TGTGCCAGCTCACTCCCGGGACGGTATACTTCACCCCTCCACTTT. The chain combines TRBV18 with TRBJ1-6; tentatively, D is TRBD1 (5 bases). CDR3 size: 15 residues. Germline CDR1 KGHSH, CDR2 LQKENI.

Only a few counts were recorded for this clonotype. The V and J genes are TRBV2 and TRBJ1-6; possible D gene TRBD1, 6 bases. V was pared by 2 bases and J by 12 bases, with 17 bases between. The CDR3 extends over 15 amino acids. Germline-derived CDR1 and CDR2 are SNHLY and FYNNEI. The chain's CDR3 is CASSENRGGQGPLHF. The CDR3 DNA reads TGTGCCAGCAGTGAAAATAGAGGGGGGCAAGGACCCCTCCACTTT.